The 8 T cell receptor beta chains reported below all come from one sample, sequenced in a study of low-dose radiotherapy and immunotherapy resistance in tumors (dated by TCRdb to between 2022 and 2023). Read against the paper, the sample's time point label means: before trial treatment. Sequencing relied on an Illumina HiSeq 2500. To make first-strand cDNA, Superscript III was used along with a set of TRAV- and TRBV-specific primers so that both the TCRalpha and TCRbeta chains were covered. A roughly 19-cycle PCR with Phusion amplified the TCRs, pairing a constant-region primer with the adapter that was attached to the V primers. TCRdb's own reprocessing of the public reads used fastp at Q25 and MiXCR and kept productive beta chains. Identical CDR3 protein sequences are pooled into one entry, listed with their most common genes and DNA. This sample lists about 82,000 distinct CDR3 sequences; around 18% were detected once. The ten top clones hold about 5.5% of the sample.

This sample comprised PBMCs, obtained before treatment. The source of these receptors is a male donor with prostate cancer.

The V gene is TRBV28, the J gene TRBJ2-7; TRBD1 matches 9 bases. CDR1 is MDHEN, CDR2 SYDVKM, per germline. The CDR3 sequence is 15 residues long. Unmatched junction bases numbered 14, after V lost 8 bases and J lost 6 bases. The DNA of the CDR3 is TGTGCCAGCTCTACCCGGGGGACAGGGTTGAGCGAGCAGTACTTC. It yields the protein CASSTRGTGLSEQYF.

This clonotype showed up many times. The rearrangement links TRBV12-5 to TRBJ1-1, with D uncertain. The V gene's germline CDR1 is LGHNT and CDR2 FRNRAP. The CDR3 runs to 14 residues. Trimming stripped 4 bases from V and 3 bases from J, with 12 bases between. The CDR3 DNA reads TGTGCTAGTGGTTCGCAGGCTGGCGACACTGAAGCTTTCTTT. It is translated as CASGSQAGDTEAFF.

This clonotype was detected many times. This chain joins TRBV11-2 and TRBJ1-1; D might be TRBD1 (6 bases). Trimming took 4 bases from V and 1 from J, leaving 10 bases between them. Germline V lookup: CDR1 SGHAT, CDR2 FQNNGV. The CDR3 is 14 residues long. The CDR3, as DNA: TGTGCCAGCAGCTACCGGACAGAGAACACTGAAGCTTTCTTT. Translation: CASSYRTENTEAFF.

This rearrangement joins TRBV18 to TRBJ2-7; weak D call: TRBD2 (5 bases). This CDR3 region has 16 residues. Germline lookup yields CDR1 KGHSH and CDR2 LQKENI. V shed 1 base and J shed 2 bases, with 15 bases lying between them. CDR3 region: CASSPQGAGSAYEQYV. CDR3 in DNA: TGTGCCAGCTCACCACAGGGAGCCGGCAGCGCCTACGAGCAGTACGTC.

This clonotype was counted ten times or more. This sequence joins TRBV28 and TRBJ2-3; possible D gene TRBD2, 5 bases. The ends were cut back, 4 bases at V and 2 bases at J, with 7 bases in the middle. CDR3 length equals 13 residues. CDR1 MDHEN and CDR2 SYDVKM come from the germline V gene. CDR3 nucleotide sequence: TGTGCCAGCAGTTCCGGGGACACAGATACGCAGTATTTT. Amino acid sequence: CASSSGDTDTQYF.

This clonotype was counted many times. The gene calls are TRBV20-1 and TRBJ2-3; D might be TRBD2 (7 bases). V was pared by 4 bases and J by 2 bases, with 22 bases between. The CDR3 sequence is 17 residues long. Germline assignment: CDR1 DFQATT and CDR2 SNEGSKA (reference sequence). Written as DNA, the CDR3 is TGCAGTGCTACCCTAACTACTGCGGGGGCGTCCACAGATACGCAGTATTTT. This encodes CSATLTTAGASTDTQYF.

This clonotype was detected ten times or more. The chain joins TRBV30 to TRBJ2-5, with 11 bases identical to TRBD2. Looked up from germline, CDR1 is GTSNPN and CDR2 is SVGIG (reference sequence). CDR3 length: 14 amino acids. Trimming at V came to 3 bases and at J to 4 bases, leaving 4 bases not matched to a gene. The CDR3 protein is CAWSLSGRGETQYF. The CDR3 nucleotides are TGTGCCTGGAGCCTTAGCGGGAGGGGAGAGACCCAGTACTTC.

At least ten counts were recorded for this clonotype. The rearrangement links TRBV10-2 to TRBJ1-2; no clear D. The ends were cut back, 2 bases at V and 2 bases at J, with 12 bases in the middle. The CDR3 consists of 15 residues. From germline, CDR1 is WSHSY and CDR2 SAAADI. CDR3 nucleotides: TGCGCCAGCAGTGAGCGGCGTGGTCGAAACTATGGCTACACCTTC. Translating it yields CASSERRGRNYGYTF.